The sequence of this TCR beta chain was determined in a study of T cell responses to AZD1222 COVID-19 vaccine. This table comes from immunoSEQ multiplex PCR, and its TCRdb copy is limited to in-frame clones, with some not included. The data show roughly 180,000 clones, about 89% seen once. CDR1 is MNHEY, CDR2 SVGEGT, per germline. The CDR3 extends over 16 amino acids. Trimming removed 5 bases from V and 6 bases from J; junction bases left unmatched: 9. The sample in question was peripheral blood, obtained on day 0 of AZD1222 vaccination. The source is an adult in good health. The chain links TRBV6-2 or TRBV6-3 to TRBJ1-5; 11 nucleotides align to TRBD1. Here the CDR3 reads CASSEGQGVIAQPQHF. CDR3 nucleotide sequence: TGTGCCAGCAGTGAGGGACAGGGGGTAATTGCTCAGCCCCAGCATTTT.